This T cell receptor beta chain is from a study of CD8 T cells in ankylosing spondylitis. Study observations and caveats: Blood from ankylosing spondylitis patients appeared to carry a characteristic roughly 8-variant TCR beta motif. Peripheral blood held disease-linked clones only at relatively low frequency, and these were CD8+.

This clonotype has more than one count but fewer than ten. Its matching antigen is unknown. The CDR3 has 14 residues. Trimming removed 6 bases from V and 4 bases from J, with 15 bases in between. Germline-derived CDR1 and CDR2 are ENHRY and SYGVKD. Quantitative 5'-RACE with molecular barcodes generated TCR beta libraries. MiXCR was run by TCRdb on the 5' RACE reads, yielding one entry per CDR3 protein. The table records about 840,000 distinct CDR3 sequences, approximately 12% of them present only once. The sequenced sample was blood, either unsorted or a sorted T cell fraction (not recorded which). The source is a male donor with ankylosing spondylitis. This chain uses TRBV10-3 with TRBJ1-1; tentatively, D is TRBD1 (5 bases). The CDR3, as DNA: TGTGCCATCAGGCCATCACAGGACCTCACTGAAGCTTTCTTT. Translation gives CAIRPSQDLTEAFF.